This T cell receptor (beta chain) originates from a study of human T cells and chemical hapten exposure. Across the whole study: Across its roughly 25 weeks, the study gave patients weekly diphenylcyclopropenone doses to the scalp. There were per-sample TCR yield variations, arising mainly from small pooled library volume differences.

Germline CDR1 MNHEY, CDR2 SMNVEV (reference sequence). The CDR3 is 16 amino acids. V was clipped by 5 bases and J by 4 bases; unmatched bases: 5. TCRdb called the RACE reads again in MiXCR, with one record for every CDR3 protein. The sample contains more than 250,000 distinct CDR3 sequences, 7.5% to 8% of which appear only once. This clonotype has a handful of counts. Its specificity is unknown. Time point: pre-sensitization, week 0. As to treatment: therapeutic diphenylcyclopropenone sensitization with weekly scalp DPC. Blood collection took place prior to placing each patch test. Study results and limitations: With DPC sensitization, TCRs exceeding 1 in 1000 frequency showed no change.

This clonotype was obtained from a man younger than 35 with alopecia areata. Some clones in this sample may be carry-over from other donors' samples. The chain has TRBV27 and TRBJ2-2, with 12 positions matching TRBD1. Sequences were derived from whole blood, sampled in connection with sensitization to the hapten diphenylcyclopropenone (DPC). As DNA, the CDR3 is TGTGCCAGCAGTCCCGGGACAGGGGGCATCACCGGGGAGCTGTTTTTT. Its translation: CASSPGTGGITGELFF.